This TCR beta chain came from a study of blood T cell repertoires in COVID-19. Background on the study: The samples span acute and convalescent COVID-19 from the United States, Italy and Spain. Sources were T cells, B-cell-depleted T cells, or PBMCs; the material itself was cDNA or gDNA.

In the authors' methods: Amplification of reference gene primers provided the estimated nucleated cell counts. The assay was immunoSEQ multiplex PCR, and TCRdb's table has in-frame clones only and misses some. D and trimming come from the DNA, and the V and J calls and clone size come from that table. This table has 45,000 to 55,000 clones, over 70% appearing once. CDR1 is SGHTA, CDR2 FQGNSA, per germline. The CDR3 is made up of 13 amino acids. V lost 3 bases and J lost 1, with 6 bases in between. The chain carries TRBV7-2 and TRBJ2-5; no reliable D call. Sequenced: peripheral blood. The sequence was obtained from a human donor with active or convalescent COVID-19. The donor label of this sample is uncertain. This CDR3 reads CASSLSRQETQYF. CDR3 sequence (DNA): TGTGCCAGCAGCTTGTCGCGCCAAGAGACCCAGTACTTC.